This T cell receptor beta chain was identified in a study of T cells in localized non-small cell lung cancer. Study-level results: Appearing in adjacent lung were a median about 60 of the top 100 tumor clones.

TCRdb's table, derived via immunoSEQ multiplex PCR, lists solely in-frame clones and lacks some. In the table there are about 35,000 clones, 91% of which are singletons. Germline loops: CDR1 SGHKS, CDR2 YYEKEE (reference sequence). The ends were cut back, 7 bases at V and 5 bases at J, with 18 bases in the middle. The CDR3 consists of 14 residues. In regard to this clone: Its antigen is still unknown.

The J gene is TRBJ2-5, the V gene TRBV5-5, with D perhaps TRBD1 (6 bases). This clonotype was sampled from a female donor over 55 with stage II lung adenocarcinoma. Sequenced here: peripheral blood mononuclear cells, sampled before any cancer treatment. DNA of the CDR3: TGTGCCAGCGGATCCGGGACAATTGGGGAGACCCAGTACTTC. It specifies CASGSGTIGETQYF.